This T cell receptor beta chain came from a study of blood T cell repertoires in COVID-19. Study details: From T cells, B-cell-depleted T cells, or PBMCs came the material, which was cDNA or gDNA.

Per the authors' pipeline: The assay estimated nucleated cells by amplifying reference gene primers. Clones were sequenced by immunoSEQ multiplex PCR, and TCRdb holds only the in-frame ones, with some missing. V and J calls and clone size are given by that table; D and trimming were obtained from the DNA. The sample records more than 300,000 clones, 89% being singletons. The CDR3 extends over 14 amino acids. Germline V gives CDR1 SNHLY, CDR2 FYNNEI. V dropped 6 bases and J dropped 7 bases, with 16 bases sitting between them. Sequencing was carried out using peripheral blood. The chain combines TRBV2 with TRBJ1-3; weak D call: TRBD1 (6 bases). This receptor was taken from a man aged 18 to 29 who had recovered from COVID-19. The CDR3 loop is CASSSQGWPNTIYF. The DNA of the CDR3 is TGTGCCAGCAGCTCACAGGGTTGGCCCAACACCATATATTTT.